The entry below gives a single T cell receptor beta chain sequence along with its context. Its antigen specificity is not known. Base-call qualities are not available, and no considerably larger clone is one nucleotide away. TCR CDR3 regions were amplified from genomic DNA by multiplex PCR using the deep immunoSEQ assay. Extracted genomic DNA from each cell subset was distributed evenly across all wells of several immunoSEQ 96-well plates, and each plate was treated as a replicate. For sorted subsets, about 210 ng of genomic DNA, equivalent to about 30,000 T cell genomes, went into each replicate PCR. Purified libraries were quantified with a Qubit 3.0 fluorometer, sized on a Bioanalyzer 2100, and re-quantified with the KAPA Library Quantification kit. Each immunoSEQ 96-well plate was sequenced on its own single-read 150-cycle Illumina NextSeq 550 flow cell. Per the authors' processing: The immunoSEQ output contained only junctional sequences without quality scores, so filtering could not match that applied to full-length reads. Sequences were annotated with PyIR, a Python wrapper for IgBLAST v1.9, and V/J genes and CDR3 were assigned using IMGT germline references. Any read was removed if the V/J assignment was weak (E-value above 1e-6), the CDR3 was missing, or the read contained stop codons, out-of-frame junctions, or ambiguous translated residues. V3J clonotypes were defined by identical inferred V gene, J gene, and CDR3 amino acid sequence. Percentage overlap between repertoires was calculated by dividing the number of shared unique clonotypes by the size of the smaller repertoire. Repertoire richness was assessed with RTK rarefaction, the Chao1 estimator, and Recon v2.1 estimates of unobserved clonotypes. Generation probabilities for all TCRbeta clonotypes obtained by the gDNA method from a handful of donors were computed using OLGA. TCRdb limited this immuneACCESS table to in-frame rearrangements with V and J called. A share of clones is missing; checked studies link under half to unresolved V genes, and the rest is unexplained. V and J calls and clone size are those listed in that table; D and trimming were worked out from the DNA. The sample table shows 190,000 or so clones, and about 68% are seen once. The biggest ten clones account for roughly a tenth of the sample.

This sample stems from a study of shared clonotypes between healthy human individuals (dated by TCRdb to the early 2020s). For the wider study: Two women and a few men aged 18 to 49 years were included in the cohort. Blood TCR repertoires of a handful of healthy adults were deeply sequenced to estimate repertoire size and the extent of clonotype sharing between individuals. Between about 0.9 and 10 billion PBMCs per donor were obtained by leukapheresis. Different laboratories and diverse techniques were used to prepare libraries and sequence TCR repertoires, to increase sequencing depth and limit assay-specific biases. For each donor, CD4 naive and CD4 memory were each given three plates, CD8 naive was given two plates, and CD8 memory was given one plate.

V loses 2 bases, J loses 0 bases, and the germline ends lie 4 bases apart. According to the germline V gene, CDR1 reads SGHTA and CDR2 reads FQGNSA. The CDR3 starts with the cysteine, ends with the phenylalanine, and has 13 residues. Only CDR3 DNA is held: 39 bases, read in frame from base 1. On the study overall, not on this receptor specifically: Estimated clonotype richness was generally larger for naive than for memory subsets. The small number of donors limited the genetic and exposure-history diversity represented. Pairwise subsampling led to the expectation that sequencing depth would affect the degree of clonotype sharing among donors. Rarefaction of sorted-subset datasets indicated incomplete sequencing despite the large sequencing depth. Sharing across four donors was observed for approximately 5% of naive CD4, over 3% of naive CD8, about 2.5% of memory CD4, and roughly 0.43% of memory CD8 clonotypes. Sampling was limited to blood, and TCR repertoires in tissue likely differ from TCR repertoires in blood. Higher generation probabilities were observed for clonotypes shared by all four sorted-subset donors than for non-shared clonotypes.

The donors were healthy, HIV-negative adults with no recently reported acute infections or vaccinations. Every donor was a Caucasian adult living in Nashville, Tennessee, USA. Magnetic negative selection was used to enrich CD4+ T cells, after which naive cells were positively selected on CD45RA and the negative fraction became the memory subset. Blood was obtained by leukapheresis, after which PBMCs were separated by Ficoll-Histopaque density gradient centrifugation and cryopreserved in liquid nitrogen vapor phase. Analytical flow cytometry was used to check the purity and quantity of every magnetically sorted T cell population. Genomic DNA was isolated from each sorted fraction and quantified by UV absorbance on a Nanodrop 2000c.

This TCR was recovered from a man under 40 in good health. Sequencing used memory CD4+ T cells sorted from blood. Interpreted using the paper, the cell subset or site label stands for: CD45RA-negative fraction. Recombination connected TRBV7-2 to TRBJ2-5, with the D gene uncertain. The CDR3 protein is CASSLLDQETQYF. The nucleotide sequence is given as TGTGCCAGCAGCTTATTAGACCAAGAGACCCAGTACTTC.